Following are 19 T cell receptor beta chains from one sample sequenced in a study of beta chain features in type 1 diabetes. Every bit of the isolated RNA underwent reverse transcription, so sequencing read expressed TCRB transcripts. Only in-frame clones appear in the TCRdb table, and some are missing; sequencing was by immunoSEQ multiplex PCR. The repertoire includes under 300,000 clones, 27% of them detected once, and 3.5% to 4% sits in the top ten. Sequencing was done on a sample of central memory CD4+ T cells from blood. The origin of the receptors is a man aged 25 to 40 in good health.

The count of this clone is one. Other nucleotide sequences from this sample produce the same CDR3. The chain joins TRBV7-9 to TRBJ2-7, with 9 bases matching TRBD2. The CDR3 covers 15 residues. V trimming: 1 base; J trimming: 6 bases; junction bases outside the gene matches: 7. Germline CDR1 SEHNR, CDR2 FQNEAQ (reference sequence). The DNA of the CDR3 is TGTGCCAGCAGCTTAGAAGCGGGAGGCCTTCGCGAGCAGTACTTC. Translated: CASSLEAGGLREQYF.

CDR3 sequence (DNA): TGTGCCAGCAGCTCAGATACCTCCTACAATGAGCAGTTCTTC. It codes for CASSSDTSYNEQFF. The chain combines TRBV7-2 with TRBJ2-1; D gene uncertain. This CDR3 region has 14 residues. Germline CDR1 SGHTA, CDR2 FQGNSA. The V end lost 4 bases, the J end lost 0 bases, and 7 bases lay between the germline ends. The full variable domain, rest sourced from reference TRBV7-2 and TRBJ2-1, is GAGVSQSPSNKVTEKGKDVELRCDPISGHTALYWYRQSLGQGLEFLIYFQGNSAPDKSGLPSDRFSAERTGGSVSTLTIQRTQQEDSAVYLCASSSDTSYNEQFFGPGTRLTVL.

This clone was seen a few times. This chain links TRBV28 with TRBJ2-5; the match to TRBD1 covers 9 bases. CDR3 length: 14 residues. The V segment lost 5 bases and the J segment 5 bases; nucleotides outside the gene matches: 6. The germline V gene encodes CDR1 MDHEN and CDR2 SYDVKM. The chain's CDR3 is CASSLGTGRETQYF. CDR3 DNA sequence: TGTGCCAGCAGTCTCGGGACAGGGCGGGAGACCCAGTACTTC.

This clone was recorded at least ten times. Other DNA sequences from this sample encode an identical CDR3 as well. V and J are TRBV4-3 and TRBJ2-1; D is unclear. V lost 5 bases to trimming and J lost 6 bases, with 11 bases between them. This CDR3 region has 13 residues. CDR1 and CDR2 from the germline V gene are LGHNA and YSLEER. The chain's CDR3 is CASSTQTGNEQFF. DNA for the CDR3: TGCGCCAGCAGCACCCAGACGGGCAATGAGCAGTTCTTC.

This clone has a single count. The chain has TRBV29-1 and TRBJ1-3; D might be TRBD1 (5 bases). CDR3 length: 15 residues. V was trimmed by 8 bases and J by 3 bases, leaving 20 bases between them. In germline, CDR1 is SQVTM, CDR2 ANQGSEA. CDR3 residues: CSYASTASYGNTIYF. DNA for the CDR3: TGCAGCTATGCTTCGACAGCTAGCTATGGAAACACCATATATTTT.

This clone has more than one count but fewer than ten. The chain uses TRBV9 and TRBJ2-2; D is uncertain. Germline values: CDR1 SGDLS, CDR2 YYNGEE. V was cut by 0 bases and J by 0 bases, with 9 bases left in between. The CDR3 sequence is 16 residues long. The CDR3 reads CASSVGPGANTGELFF. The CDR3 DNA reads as TGTGCCAGCAGCGTAGGTCCGGGTGCGAACACCGGGGAGCTGTTTTTT.

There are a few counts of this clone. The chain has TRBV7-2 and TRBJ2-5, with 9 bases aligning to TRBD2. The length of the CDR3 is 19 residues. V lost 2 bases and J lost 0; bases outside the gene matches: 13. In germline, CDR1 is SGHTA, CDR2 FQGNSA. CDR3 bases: TGTGCCAGCAGCTTACGCGGGGGGGCCTGGCTCCCCGACCAAGAGACCCAGTACTTC. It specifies CASSLRGGAWLPDQETQYF.

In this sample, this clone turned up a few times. CDR3 region: CAINRLAGGSTDTQYF. The CDR3 DNA sequence: TGTGCCATCAACCGACTAGCGGGGGGATCCACAGATACGCAGTATTTT. The V gene is TRBV10-3, the J gene TRBJ2-3, with 13 bases lining up with TRBD2. V lost 7 bases, J lost 2 bases, and 6 bases stayed unmatched. CDR3 length: 16 amino acids. The germline CDR1 and CDR2 sequences are ENHRY and SYGVKD.

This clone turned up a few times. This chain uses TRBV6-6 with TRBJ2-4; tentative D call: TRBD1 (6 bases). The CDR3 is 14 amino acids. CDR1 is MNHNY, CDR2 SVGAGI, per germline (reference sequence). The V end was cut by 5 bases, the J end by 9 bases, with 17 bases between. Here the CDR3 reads CASSQPQGGGIQYF. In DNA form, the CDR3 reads TGTGCCAGCAGTCAACCACAGGGCGGAGGCATTCAGTACTTC.

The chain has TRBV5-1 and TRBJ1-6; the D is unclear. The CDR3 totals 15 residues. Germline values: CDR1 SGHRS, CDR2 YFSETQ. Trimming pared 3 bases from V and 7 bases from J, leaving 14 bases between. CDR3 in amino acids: CASSWMGTVNSPLHF. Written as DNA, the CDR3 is TGCGCCAGCAGCTGGATGGGAACAGTCAATTCACCCCTCCACTTT.

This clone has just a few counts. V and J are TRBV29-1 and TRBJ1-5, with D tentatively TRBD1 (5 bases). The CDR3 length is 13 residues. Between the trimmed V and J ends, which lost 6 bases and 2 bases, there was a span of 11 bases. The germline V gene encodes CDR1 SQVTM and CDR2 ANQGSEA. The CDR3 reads CSVQGSGNQPQHF. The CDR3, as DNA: TGCAGCGTGCAGGGTAGCGGCAATCAGCCCCAGCATTTT.

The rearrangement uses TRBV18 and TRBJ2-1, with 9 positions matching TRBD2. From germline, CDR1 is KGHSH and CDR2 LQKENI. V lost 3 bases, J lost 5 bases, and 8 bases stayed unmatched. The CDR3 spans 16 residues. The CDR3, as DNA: TGTGCCAGCTCACCTCTTGGCGGGGGGGCCAACAATGAGCAGTTCTTC. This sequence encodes CASSPLGGGANNEQFF.

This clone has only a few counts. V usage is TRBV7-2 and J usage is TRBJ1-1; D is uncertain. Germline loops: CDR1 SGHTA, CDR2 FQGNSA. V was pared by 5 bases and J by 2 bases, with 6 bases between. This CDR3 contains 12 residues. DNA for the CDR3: TGTGCCAGCAGCCAGACCAACACTGAAGCTTTCTTT. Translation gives CASSQTNTEAFF.

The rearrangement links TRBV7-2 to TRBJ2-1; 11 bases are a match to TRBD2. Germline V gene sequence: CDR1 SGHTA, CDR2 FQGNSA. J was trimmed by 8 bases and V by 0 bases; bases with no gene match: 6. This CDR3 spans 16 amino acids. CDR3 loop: CASSLATLAGAYEQFF. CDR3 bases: TGTGCCAGCAGCTTAGCTACACTAGCGGGAGCCTATGAGCAGTTCTTC.

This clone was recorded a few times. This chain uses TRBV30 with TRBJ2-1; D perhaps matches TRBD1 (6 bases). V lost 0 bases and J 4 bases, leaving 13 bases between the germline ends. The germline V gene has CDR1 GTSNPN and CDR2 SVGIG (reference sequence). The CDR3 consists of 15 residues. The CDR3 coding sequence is TGTGCCTGGAGTGTTCCGGGACACTTTTACAATGAGCAGTTCTTC. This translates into CAWSVPGHFYNEQFF.

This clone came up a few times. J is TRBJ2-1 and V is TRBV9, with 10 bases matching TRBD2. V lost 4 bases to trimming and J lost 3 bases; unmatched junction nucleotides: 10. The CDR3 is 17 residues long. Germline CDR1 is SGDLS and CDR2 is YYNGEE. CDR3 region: CASSLSGIAGGYNEQFF. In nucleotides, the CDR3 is TGTGCCAGCAGCCTTAGTGGCATAGCGGGAGGCTACAATGAGCAGTTCTTC.

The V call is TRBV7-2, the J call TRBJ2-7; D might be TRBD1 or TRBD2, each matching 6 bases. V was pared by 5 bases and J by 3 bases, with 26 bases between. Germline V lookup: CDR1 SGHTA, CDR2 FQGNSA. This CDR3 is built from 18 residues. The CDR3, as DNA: TGTGCCAGCAGCCCATCCGGGGGCAGCGGATCATGGGGCTACGAGCAGTACTTC. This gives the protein CASSPSGGSGSWGYEQYF.

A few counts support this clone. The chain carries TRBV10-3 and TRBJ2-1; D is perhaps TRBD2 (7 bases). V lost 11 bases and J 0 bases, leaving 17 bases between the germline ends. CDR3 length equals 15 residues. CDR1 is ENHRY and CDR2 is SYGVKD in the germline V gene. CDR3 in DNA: TGTGCCTCAAGGGGGACTACGAGCTCCTACAATGAGCAGTTCTTC. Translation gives CASRGTTSSYNEQFF.

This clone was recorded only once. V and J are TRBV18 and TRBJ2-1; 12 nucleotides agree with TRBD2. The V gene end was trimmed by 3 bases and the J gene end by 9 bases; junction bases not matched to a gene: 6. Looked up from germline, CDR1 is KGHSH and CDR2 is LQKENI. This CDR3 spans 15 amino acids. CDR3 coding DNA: TGTGCCAGCTCACCCCGACTAGCGGGAGAGGGTGAGCAGTTCTTC. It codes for CASSPRLAGEGEQFF.